This paragraph reports one T cell receptor (beta chain). Its antigen remains unknown. The treatment: oral pan-JAK inhibitor, 5-10 mg twice daily. Alopecia areata patients gave lesional scalp punch biopsies and peripheral blood samples. Sorting from PBMCs produced CD4+ and CD8+ T cells. This sample was included in a study of CD8+ T cells in alopecia areata. Study background: Oral tofacitinib, 5 to 10 mg twice daily, was given in an open-label trial.

Reverse transcribed after extraction, RNA yielded cDNA as the sequencing template. Profiling relied on immunoSEQ multiplex PCR, and the TCRdb table lists in-frame clones only, not all of them. The table has about 200,000 clones, roughly two fifths seen once. The CDR3 contains 12 residues. From germline, CDR1 is MNHNY and CDR2 SVGAGI (reference sequence). V lost 8 bases and J lost 4, with 11 bases in between. General study points: Because of a solitary nonresponder, the connection of baseline CD8+ expansion to response stays uncertain.

The sample in question was CD4+ T cells sorted from blood, obtained at approximately week 34, from a patient treated with tofacitinib. The clonotype was recovered from a human donor with alopecia areata. This chain uses TRBV6-6 with TRBJ2-5, with a tentative D call TRBD2 (6 bases). CDR3 DNA: TGTGCCAGCCTGGGGGGAGGAGAGACCCAGTACTTC. Protein sequence: CASLGGGETQYF.